The 13 T cell receptor beta chains below were found in one sample sequenced in a study of blood T cell repertoires in COVID-19. Sequenced by immunoSEQ multiplex PCR; TCRdb stores in-frame clones only, minus some. There are about 330,000 clones in the sample; around 90% occur only once, and roughly a tenth lies in the top ten. The sequencing input was peripheral blood. Receptors originate from a man aged 25-40 years with COVID-19, enrolled during active disease.

This clone was observed a few times. This chain connects TRBV27 to TRBJ2-3; D gene uncertain. This CDR3 has 16 amino acids. CDR1 MNHEY and CDR2 SMNVEV come from the germline V gene (reference sequence). V was clipped by 1 base and J by 2 bases, with 13 bases between them. The DNA for the CDR3 is TGTGCCAGCAGTTTATTCCCAACTCCTTACACAGATACGCAGTATTTT. Translating it yields CASSLFPTPYTDTQYF.

This clone was seen a few times. Other DNA sequences from this sample encode an identical CDR3 as well. The chain employs TRBV5-1 and TRBJ1-1; D remains unclear. Germline CDR1 reads SGHRS; CDR2 reads YFSETQ. The CDR3 consists of 14 residues. V was pared by 0 bases and J by 1 base, with 7 bases between. The DNA of the CDR3 is TGCGCCAGCAGCTTGGGAGCCGCGAACACTGAAGCTTTCTTT. It encodes CASSLGAANTEAFF.

This clone was counted once. This chain links TRBV18 with TRBJ2-7; TRBD1 matches 7 bases. The ends lost 3 bases at V and 5 bases at J; junction bases unmatched: 4. Germline assignment: CDR1 KGHSH and CDR2 LQKENI. The CDR3 is 13 residues long. CDR3 region: CASSPDRFHEQYF. CDR3 nucleotide sequence: TGTGCCAGCTCACCGGACAGGTTCCACGAGCAGTACTTC.

The chain uses TRBV11-2 and TRBJ2-7; a possible D gene is TRBD1 (5 bases). V gave up 5 bases and J gave up 5 bases, with 16 bases separating them. The CDR3 is made up of 14 amino acids. Germline CDR1 and CDR2: SGHAT and FQNNGV. CDR3 protein: CASSPGQGRDEQYF. The CDR3 DNA sequence: TGTGCCAGCAGCCCTGGGCAGGGAAGGGACGAGCAGTACTTC.

V and J are TRBV4-2 and TRBJ2-3; 9 nucleotides line up with TRBD1. Germline CDR1 reads LGHNA; CDR2 reads YNFKEQ. CDR3 size: 17 residues. Trimming cost V 1 base and J 0 bases; bases outside gene matches: 5. Here the CDR3 reads CASSQARTGASTDTQYF. For the CDR3, the DNA is TGTGCCAGCAGCCAAGCCCGGACAGGGGCTAGCACAGATACGCAGTATTTT.

The chain has TRBV11-1 and TRBJ2-2, with TRBD1 as a possible D gene (6 bases). Trimming cost V 9 bases and J 7 bases, with 12 bases left between them. The germline CDR1 and CDR2 sequences are SGHAT and FQDESV (reference sequence). The CDR3 runs 12 residues. The CDR3 region is CASLSGVGELFF. In DNA, the CDR3 is TGTGCCAGTCTTTCAGGGGTCGGGGAGCTGTTTTTT. Full variable domain (rest looked up from reference TRBV11-1 and TRBJ2-2): EAEVAQSPRYKITEKSQAVAFWCDPISGHATLYWYRQILGQGPELLVQFQDESVVDDSQLPKDRFSAERLKGVDSTLKIQPAELGDSAMYLCASLSGVGELFFGEGSRLTVL.

The chain recombines TRBV28 with TRBJ1-2, with 7 bases identical to TRBD1. With V trimmed by 6 bases and J by 0 bases, 4 bases remained unmatched. The CDR3 is made up of 14 amino acids. Germline V gene lookup returns CDR1 MDHEN and CDR2 SYDVKM. This CDR3 reads CASRPGQPNYGYTF. DNA for the CDR3: TGTGCCAGCAGGCCGGGACAGCCTAACTATGGCTACACCTTC.

A single count supports this clone. The chain has TRBV18 and TRBJ2-7, with 7 bases lining up with TRBD1. Germline CDR1 is KGHSH and CDR2 is LQKENI. This CDR3 spans 14 amino acids. V lost 6 bases to trimming and J lost 0 bases; unmatched junction nucleotides: 5. CDR3 DNA sequence: TGTGCCAGCTCCCCGGGACAGATCTCCTACGAGCAGTACTTC. Its translation is CASSPGQISYEQYF.

V is TRBV29-1 and J is TRBJ1-3; D is undetermined. The CDR3 is 13 residues long. V gave up 4 bases and J gave up 1 base, with 8 bases separating them. CDR1 and CDR2 (germline): SQVTM, ANQGSEA. The CDR3 sequence: CSVVRDSGNTIYF. DNA of the CDR3: TGCAGCGTTGTGAGGGATTCTGGAAACACCATATATTTT.

The sample holds one count of this clone. The chain employs TRBV6-2 or TRBV6-3 and TRBJ2-5; 9 bases agree with TRBD1. Trimming at V came to 5 bases and at J to 3 bases, leaving 4 bases not matched to a gene. Germline CDR1 MNHEY, CDR2 SVGEGT. CDR3 length: 14 residues. This chain's CDR3 is CASSADRGKETQYF. In DNA, the CDR3 is TGTGCCAGCAGTGCGGACAGGGGAAAAGAGACCCAGTACTTC.

The rearrangement links TRBV11-2 to TRBJ2-5; 15 bases match TRBD2. After removal of 5 bases from V and 5 bases from J, the junction contained 6 bases not matched to a gene. CDR1 is SGHAT, CDR2 FQNNGV, per germline. CDR3 length equals 16 residues. DNA of the CDR3: TGTGCCAGCAGCAGGACTAGCGGGGGGGCTTGGGAGACCCAGTACTTC. This codes for CASSRTSGGAWETQYF. The full variable domain, completed using reference TRBV11-2 and TRBJ2-5, is EAGVAQSPRYKIIEKRQSVAFWCNPISGHATLYWYQQILGQGPKLLIQFQNNGVVDDSQLPKDRFSAERLKGVDSTLKIQPAKLEDSAVYLCASSRTSGGAWETQYFGPGTRLLVL.

V is TRBV7-6 and J is TRBJ2-3, with 12 positions matching TRBD2. CDR3 length equals 14 residues. CDR1 SGHVS and CDR2 FNYEAQ come from the germline V gene. J was trimmed by 11 bases and V by 5 bases; bases with no gene match: 8. The CDR3, as DNA: TGTGCCAGCAGCCCGACTAGCGGGAGTTTGCAGCAGTATTTT. Its translation is CASSPTSGSLQQYF.

CDR3 in DNA: TGTGCCAGCAGCCGCCGGGACAGGGAGGAGACCCAGTACTTC. Protein: CASSRRDREETQYF. This chain links TRBV6-5 with TRBJ2-5, with 9 bases fitting TRBD1. The J segment lost 5 bases and the V segment lost 6 bases, leaving 7 bases of the junction unmatched. The CDR3 totals 14 residues. Per germline, CDR1 MNHEY and CDR2 SVGAGI.